This is a list of T cell receptor beta chains from one sample in a study of radiotherapy plus CTLA-4 blockade in lung cancer. Data came from immunoSEQ multiplex PCR; TCRdb stores just in-frame clones and leaves some out. The sample lists around 80,000 clones, around 80% occurring once. The specimen was peripheral blood, collected from a patient treated with radiotherapy plus ipilimumab. The receptors were gathered from a human donor with non-small cell lung cancer who had stable disease on radiotherapy plus ipilimumab. CDR3s include the opening cysteine and the closing phenylalanine or tryptophan. The order of the fields is V gene, J gene, D gene, clone size, CDR3 protein, CDR3 DNA. The D gene is left open where the match is weak. Clone size, where shown, is once, few, many, or a class for clones that have expanded.

TRBV28	TRBJ1-1	NA	NA	CATQGPTEAFF	TGTGCCACACAGGGTCCCACTGAAGCTTTCTTT
TRBV6-5	TRBJ2-1	TRBD2	NA	CASSGLAGVGEQFF	TGTGCCAGCTCGGGACTAGCGGGAGTGGGTGAGCAGTTCTTC
TRBV5-1	TRBJ2-5	TRBD2	NA	CASSFTSGGVETQYF	TGCGCCAGCAGCTTTACTAGCGGGGGGGTAGAGACCCAGTACTTC
TRBV28	TRBJ2-7	NA	NA	CASSSTYEQYF	TGTGCCAGCTCTTCGACATACGAGCAGTACTTC
TRBV19	TRBJ2-3	TRBD2	once	CASTPSGSSTDTQYF	TGTGCCAGTACCCCTAGCGGGAGTAGCACAGATACGCAGTATTTT
TRBV18	TRBJ2-7	NA	NA	CASSPSHTNTYEQYF	TGTGCCAGCTCTCCTTCTCATACGAACACCTACGAGCAGTACTTC
TRBV10-3	TRBJ2-5	NA	once	CAISDPGAPKETQYF	TGTGCCATCAGTGATCCAGGGGCCCCTAAAGAGACCCAGTACTTC
TRBV6-6	TRBJ2-1	NA	NA	CASSYVHGGEQFF	TGTGCCAGCAGTTACGTTCATGGAGGTGAGCAGTTCTTC
TRBV28	TRBJ1-5	NA	NA	CASSTDSIPGPQHF	TGTGCCAGCAGCACAGACAGCATCCCTGGGCCCCAGCATTTT
TRBV10-2	TRBJ2-2	NA	NA	CASLRTLNTGELFF	TGCGCCAGTCTCCGGACGTTAAACACCGGGGAGCTGTTTTTT
TRBV2	TRBJ2-7	NA	NA	CASRDRIYEQYF	TGTGCCAGCAGGGACAGAATCTACGAGCAGTACTTC
TRBV18	TRBJ2-7	TRBD2	few	CASSPRGTSGGYEQYF	TGTGCCAGCTCACCAAGGGGAACTAGCGGGGGCTACGAGCAGTACTTC
TRBV2	TRBJ2-7	NA	NA	CASSVPYEQYF	TGTGCCAGCAGTGTTCCCTACGAGCAGTACTTC
TRBV27	TRBJ2-2	NA	NA	CASRESGTGELFF	TGTGCCAGCAGGGAGAGCGGAACCGGGGAGCTGTTTTTT
TRBV2	TRBJ2-7	TRBD2	NA	CASRGTSGGAREQYF	TGTGCCAGCAGAGGGACTAGCGGGGGGGCAAGGGAGCAGTACTTC
TRBV27	TRBJ2-5	TRBD2	NA	CASSSYLGLAETQYF	TGTGCCAGCAGTTCCTATCTGGGACTAGCTGAGACCCAGTACTTC
TRBV25-1	TRBJ2-3	TRBD2	NA	CASSPGLAGLTDTQYF	TGTGCCAGCAGTCCGGGACTAGCGGGCCTCACAGATACGCAGTATTTT